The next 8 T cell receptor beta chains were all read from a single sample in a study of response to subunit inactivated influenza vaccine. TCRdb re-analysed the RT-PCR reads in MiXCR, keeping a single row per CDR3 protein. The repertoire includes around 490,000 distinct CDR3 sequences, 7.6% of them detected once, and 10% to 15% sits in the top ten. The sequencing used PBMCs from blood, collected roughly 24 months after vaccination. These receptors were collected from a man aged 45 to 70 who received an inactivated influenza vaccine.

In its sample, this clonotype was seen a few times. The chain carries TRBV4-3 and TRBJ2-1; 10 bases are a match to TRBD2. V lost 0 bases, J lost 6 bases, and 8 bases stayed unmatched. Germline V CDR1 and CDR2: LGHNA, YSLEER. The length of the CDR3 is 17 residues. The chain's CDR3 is CASSQDHSASGSNEQFF. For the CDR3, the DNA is TGCGCCAGCAGCCAAGATCATTCGGCTAGCGGGAGCAATGAGCAGTTCTTC.

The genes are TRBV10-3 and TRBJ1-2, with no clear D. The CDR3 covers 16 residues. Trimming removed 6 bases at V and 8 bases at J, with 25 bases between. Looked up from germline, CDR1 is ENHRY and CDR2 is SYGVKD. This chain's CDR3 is CAIRIALPKAAYGYTF. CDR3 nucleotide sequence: TGTGCCATCAGGATCGCTCTCCCCAAGGCGGCTTACGGCTACACCTTC.

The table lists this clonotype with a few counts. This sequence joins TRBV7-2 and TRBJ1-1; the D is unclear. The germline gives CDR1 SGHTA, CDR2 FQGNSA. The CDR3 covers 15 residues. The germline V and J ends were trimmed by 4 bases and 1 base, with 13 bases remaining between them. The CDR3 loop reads CASSSWEAGNTEAFF. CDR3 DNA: TGTGCCAGCAGCTCCTGGGAGGCAGGGAACACTGAAGCTTTCTTT.

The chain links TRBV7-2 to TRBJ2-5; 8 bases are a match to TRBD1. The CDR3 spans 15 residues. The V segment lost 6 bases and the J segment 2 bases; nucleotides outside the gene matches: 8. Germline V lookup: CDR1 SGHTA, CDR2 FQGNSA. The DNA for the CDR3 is TGTGCCAGCAGGTTCGGGACAGGCATACAAGAGACCCAGTACTTC. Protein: CASRFGTGIQETQYF.

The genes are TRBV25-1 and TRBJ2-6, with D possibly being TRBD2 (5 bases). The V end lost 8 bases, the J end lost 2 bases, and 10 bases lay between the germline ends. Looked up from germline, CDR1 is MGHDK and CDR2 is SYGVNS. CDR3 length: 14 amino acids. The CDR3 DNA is TGTGCCAGCGCGGGTAGCCCTGGGGCCAACGTCCTGACTTTC. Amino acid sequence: CASAGSPGANVLTF.

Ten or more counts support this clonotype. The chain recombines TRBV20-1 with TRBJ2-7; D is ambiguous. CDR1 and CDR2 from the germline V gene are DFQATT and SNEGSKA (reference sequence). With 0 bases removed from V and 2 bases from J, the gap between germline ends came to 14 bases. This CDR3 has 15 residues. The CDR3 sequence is CSARDPRPQAYEQYF. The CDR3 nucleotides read TGCAGTGCTAGAGATCCAAGGCCCCAGGCCTACGAGCAGTACTTC.

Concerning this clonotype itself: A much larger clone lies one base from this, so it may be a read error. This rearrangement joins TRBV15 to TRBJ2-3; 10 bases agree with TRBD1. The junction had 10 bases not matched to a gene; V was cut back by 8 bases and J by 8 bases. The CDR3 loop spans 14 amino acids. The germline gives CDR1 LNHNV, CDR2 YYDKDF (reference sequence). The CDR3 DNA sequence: TGTGCCACCGCCCCGGGACAGGGGTGCGGTACGCAGTATTTT. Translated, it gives CATAPGQGCGTQYF.

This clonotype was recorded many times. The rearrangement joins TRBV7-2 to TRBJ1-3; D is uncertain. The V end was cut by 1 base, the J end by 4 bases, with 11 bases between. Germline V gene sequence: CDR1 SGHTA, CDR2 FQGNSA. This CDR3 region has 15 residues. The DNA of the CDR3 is TGTGCCAGCAGCTTAGTGGTGGGGTCGGGAAACACCATATATTTT. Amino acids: CASSLVVGSGNTIYF.